This T cell receptor beta chain derives from a study of control samples from healthy donors and cancer patients. Libraries were prepared by immunoSEQ multiplex PCR; TCRdb keeps only in-frame clonotypes and omits some of them. The repertoire has 140,000 or so clones, about 94% of them found once; the top ten carry 12% to 15%. Trimming shortened V by 1 base and J by 4 bases, and 7 bases separated the two germline ends. Germline V gives CDR1 GTSNPN, CDR2 SVGIG (reference sequence). The CDR3 runs 12 residues. The sequenced material came from PBMCs. The chain links TRBV30 to TRBJ2-5, with D unclear. This receptor was identified in a man aged 55 to 70 with colorectal cancer. The DNA of the CDR3 is TGTGCCTGGAGTGCGAACGGAGAGACCCAGTACTTC. Amino acid sequence: CAWSANGETQYF. The variable domain in full, with the rest retrieved from reference TRBV30 and TRBJ2-5, is SQTIHQWPATLVQPVGSPLSLECTVEGTSNPNLYWYRQAAGRGLQLLFYSVGIGQISSEVPQNLSASRPQDRQFILSSKKLLLSDSGFYLCAWSANGETQYFGPGTRLLVL.